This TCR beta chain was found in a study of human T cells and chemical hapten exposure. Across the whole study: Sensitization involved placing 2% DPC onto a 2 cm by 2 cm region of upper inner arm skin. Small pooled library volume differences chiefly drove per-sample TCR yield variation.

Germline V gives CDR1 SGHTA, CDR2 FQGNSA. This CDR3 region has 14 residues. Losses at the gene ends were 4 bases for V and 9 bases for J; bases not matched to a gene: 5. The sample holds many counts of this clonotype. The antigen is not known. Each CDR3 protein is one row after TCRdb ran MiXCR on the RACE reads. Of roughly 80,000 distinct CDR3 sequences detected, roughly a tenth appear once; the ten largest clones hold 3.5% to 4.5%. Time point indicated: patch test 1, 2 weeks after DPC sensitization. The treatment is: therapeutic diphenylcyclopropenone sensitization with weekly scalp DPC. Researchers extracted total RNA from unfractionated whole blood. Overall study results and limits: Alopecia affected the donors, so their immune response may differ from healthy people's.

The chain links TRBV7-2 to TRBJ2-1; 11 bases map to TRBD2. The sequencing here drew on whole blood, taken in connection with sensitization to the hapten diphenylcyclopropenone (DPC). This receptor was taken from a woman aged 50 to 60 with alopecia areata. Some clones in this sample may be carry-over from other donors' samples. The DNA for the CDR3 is TGTGCCAGCAGCTCCCGGACTAGCGGGTTTGAGCAGTTCTTC. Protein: CASSSRTSGFEQFF.